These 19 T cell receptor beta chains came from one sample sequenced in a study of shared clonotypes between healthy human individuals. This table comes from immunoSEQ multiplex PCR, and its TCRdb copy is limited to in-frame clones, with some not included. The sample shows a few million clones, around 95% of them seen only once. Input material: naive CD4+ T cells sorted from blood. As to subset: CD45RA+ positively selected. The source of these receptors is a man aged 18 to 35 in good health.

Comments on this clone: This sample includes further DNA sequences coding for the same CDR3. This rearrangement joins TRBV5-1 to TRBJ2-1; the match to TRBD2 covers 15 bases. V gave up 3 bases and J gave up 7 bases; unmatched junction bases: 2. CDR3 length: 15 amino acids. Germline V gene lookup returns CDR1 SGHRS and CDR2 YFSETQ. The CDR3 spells CASSSGLAGGNEQFF. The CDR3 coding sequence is TGCGCCAGCAGCTCTGGACTAGCGGGGGGGAATGAGCAGTTCTTC.

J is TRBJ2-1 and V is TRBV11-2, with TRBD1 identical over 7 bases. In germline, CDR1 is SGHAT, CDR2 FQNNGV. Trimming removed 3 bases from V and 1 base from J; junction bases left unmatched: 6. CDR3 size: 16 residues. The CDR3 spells CASSLTGRASYNEQFF. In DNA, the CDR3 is TGTGCCAGCAGCTTGACAGGGCGGGCTTCCTACAATGAGCAGTTCTTC.

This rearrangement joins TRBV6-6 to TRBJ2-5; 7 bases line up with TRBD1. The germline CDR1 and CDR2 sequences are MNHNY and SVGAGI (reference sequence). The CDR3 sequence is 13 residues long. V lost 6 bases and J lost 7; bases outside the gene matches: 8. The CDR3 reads CASSPGPGGTQYF. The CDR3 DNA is TGTGCCAGCAGCCCCGGGCCAGGGGGGACCCAGTACTTC.

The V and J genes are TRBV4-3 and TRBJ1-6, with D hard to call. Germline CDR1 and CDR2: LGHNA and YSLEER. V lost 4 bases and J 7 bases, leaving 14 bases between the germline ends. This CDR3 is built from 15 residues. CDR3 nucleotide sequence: TGCGCCAGCAGCCGAGTATGGGCGAGCAATTCACCCCTCCACTTT. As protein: CASSRVWASNSPLHF.

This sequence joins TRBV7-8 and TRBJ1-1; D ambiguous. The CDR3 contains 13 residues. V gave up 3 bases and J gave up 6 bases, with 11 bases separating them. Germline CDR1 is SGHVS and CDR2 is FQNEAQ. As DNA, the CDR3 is TGTGCCAGCAGCTTGCCCCCGAGCCCTGAAGCTTTCTTT. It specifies CASSLPPSPEAFF.

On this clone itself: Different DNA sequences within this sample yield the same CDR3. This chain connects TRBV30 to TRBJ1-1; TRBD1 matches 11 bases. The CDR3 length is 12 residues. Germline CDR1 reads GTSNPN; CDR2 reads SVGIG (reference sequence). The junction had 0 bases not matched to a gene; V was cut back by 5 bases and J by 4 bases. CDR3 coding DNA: TGTGCCTGGGGGACAGGGGGCACTGAAGCTTTCTTT. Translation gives CAWGTGGTEAFF.

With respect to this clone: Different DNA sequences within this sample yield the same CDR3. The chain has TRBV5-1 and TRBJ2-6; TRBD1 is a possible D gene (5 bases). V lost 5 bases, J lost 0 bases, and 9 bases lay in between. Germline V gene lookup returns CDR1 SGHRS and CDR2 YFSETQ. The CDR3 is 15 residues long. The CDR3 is CASSWGSSGANVLTF. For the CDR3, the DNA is TGCGCCAGCAGTTGGGGCAGCTCTGGGGCCAACGTCCTGACTTTC.

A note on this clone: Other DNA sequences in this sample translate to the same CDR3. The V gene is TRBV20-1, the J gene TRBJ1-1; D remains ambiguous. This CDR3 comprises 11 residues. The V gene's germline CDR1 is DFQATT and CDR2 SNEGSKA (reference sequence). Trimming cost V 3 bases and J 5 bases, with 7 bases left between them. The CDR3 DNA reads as TGCAGTGCTAGGGCTGGAACTGAAGCTTTCTTT. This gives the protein CSARAGTEAFF.

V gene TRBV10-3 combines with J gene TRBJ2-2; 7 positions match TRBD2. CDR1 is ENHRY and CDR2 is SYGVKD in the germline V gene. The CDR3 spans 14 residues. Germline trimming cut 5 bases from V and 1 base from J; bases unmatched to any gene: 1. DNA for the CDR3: TGTGCCATCAGTAGCGGGAAGAACACCGGGGAGCTGTTTTTT. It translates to CAISSGKNTGELFF.

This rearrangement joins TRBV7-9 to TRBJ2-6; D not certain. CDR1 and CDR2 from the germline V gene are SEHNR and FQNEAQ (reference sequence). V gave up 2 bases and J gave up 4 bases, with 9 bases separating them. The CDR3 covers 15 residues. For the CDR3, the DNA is TGTGCCAGCAGCTTAAGAGAGTCCGGGGCCAACGTCCTGACTTTC. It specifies CASSLRESGANVLTF.

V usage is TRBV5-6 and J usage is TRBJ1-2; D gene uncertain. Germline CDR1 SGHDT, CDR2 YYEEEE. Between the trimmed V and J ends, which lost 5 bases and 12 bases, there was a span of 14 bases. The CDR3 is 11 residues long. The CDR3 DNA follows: TGTGCCAGCAGGTTGTACTGGGATCACACCTTC. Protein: CASRLYWDHTF.

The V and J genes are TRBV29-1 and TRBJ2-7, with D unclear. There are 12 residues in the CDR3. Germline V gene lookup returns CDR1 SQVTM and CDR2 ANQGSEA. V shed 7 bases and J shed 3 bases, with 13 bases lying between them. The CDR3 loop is CSAKGISYEQYF. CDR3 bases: TGCAGCGCTAAAGGGATTAGCTACGAGCAGTACTTC.

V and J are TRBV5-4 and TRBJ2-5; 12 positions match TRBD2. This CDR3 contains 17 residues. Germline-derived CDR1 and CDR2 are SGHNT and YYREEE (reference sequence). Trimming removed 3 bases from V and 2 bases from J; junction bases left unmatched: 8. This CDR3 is CASSSGGLAGGQETQYF. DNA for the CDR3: TGTGCCAGCAGCTCTGGAGGGCTAGCGGGGGGGCAAGAGACCCAGTACTTC.

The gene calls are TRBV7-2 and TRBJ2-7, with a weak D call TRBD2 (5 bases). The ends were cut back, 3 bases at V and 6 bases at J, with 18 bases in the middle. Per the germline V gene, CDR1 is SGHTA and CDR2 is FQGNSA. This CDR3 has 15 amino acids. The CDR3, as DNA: TGTGCCAGCAGCTTTGACGTGATTAGCGTGCGCGAGCAGTACTTC. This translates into CASSFDVISVREQYF. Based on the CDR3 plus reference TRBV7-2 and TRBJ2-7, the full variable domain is GAGVSQSPSNKVTEKGKDVELRCDPISGHTALYWYRQSLGQGLEFLIYFQGNSAPDKSGLPSDRFSAERTGGSVSTLTIQRTQQEDSAVYLCASSFDVISVREQYFGPGTRLTVT.

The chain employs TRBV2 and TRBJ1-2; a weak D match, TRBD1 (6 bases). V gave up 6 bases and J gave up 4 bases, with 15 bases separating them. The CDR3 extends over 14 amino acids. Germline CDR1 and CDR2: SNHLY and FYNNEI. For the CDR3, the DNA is TGTGCCAGCAGGGTAGCAGGGGCCGGCTATGGCTACACCTTC. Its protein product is CASRVAGAGYGYTF.

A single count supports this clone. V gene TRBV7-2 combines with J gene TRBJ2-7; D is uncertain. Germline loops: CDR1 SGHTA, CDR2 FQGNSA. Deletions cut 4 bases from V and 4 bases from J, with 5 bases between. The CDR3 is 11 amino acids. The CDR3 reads CASSYVYEQYF. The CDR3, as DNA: TGTGCCAGCAGCTATGTATACGAGCAGTACTTC.

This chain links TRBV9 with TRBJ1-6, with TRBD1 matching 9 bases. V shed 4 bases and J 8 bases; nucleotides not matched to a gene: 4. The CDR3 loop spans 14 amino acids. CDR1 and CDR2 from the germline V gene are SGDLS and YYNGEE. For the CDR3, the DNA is TGTGCCAGCAGCCGGACAGGGGAGTATTCACCCCTCCACTTT. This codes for CASSRTGEYSPLHF.

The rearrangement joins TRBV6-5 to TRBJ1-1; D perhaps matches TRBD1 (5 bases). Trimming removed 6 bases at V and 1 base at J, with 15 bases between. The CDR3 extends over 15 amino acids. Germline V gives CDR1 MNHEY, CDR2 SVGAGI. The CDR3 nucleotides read TGTGCCAGCAGGATGCTGATGGGGGGGAACACTGAAGCTTTCTTT. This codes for CASRMLMGGNTEAFF.

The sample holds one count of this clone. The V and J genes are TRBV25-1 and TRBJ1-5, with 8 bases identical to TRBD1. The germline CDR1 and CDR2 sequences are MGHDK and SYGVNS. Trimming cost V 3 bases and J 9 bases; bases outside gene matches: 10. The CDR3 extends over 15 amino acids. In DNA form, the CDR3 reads TGTGCCAGCAGTGACGGAAACAGGGGGAGTGGGCCCCAGCATTTT. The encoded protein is CASSDGNRGSGPQHF.